What follows describes a single T cell receptor (beta chain). This sample is drawn from a study of T cell changes during pregnancy in multiple sclerosis. TCRdb's copy holds only in-frame clones and misses some; the assay was immunoSEQ multiplex PCR. Of approximately 51,000 clones in the sample, around 94% are singletons; the top ten hold about 0.56%. This CDR3 comprises 13 residues. Germline-derived CDR1 and CDR2 are SGHNT and YYREEE (reference sequence). V lost 1 base and J lost 6, with 10 bases in between. Sequenced material: CD4+ T cells from peripheral blood mononuclear cells, taken in the second trimester of pregnancy. The sequence came from a female donor with multiple sclerosis, enrolled in a pregnancy study. The chain employs TRBV5-4 and TRBJ1-1; D might be TRBD1 (5 bases). CDR3 DNA: TGTGCCAGCAGCTTGCCCAGGGTTGCTGAAGCTTTCTTT. Translated, it gives CASSLPRVAEAFF.